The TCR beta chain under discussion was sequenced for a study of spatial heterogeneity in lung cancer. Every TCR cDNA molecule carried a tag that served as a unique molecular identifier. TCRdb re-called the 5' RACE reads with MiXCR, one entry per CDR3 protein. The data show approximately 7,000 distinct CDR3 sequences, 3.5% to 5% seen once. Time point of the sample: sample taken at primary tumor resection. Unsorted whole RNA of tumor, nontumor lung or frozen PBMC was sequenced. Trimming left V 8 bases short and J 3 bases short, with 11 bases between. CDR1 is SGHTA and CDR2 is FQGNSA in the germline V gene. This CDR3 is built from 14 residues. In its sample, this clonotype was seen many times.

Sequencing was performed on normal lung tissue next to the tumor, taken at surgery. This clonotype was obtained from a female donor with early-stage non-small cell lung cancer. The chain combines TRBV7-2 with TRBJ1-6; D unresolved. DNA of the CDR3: TGTGCCAGCGGGAGACCGAACTATAATTCACCCCTCCACTTT. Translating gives CASGRPNYNSPLHF. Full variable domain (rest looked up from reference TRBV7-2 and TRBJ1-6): GAGVSQSPSNKVTEKGKDVELRCDPISGHTALYWYRQSLGQGLEFLIYFQGNSAPDKSGLPSDRFSAERTGGSVSTLTIQRTQQEDSAVYLCASGRPNYNSPLHFGNGTRLTVT.